Shown below are 14 T cell receptor beta chains from a single sample sequenced in a study of shared clonotypes between healthy human individuals. Sequencing used immunoSEQ multiplex PCR; TCRdb keeps in-frame clones, though not all of them. The repertoire includes 650,000 to 800,000 clones, under 95% of them detected once, and about 24% sits in the top ten. In the naive CD8 group, cells lacked CD45RO and were positively selected for CCR7, so terminally differentiated effector memory CD45RA+ cells were left out. Sequences were obtained from naive CD8+ T cells sorted from blood. These receptors originate from a man aged 25 to 40 in good health.

This chain links TRBV11-2 with TRBJ2-3; 11 bases line up with TRBD2. Germline values: CDR1 SGHAT, CDR2 FQNNGV. This CDR3 contains 16 residues. J gave up 5 bases and V 5 bases, and 9 bases lay outside the gene matches. This CDR3 is CASSDGTSGIRDTQYF. CDR3 nucleotide sequence: TGTGCCAGCAGCGACGGGACTAGCGGCATTAGAGATACGCAGTATTTT.

The chain recombines TRBV7-9 with TRBJ1-1; no reliable D call. The CDR3 is 13 amino acids. Germline CDR1 is SEHNR and CDR2 is FQNEAQ (reference sequence). Deletions cut 4 bases from V and 4 bases from J, with 10 bases between. In DNA, the CDR3 is TGTGCCAGCAGCTCCCCGGGAAGCACTGAAGCTTTCTTT. Translation: CASSSPGSTEAFF.

This chain uses TRBV30 with TRBJ1-1; 9 nucleotides line up with TRBD1. Looked up from germline, CDR1 is GTSNPN and CDR2 is SVGIG (reference sequence). The CDR3 totals 14 residues. V gave up 5 bases and J gave up 8 bases; unmatched junction bases: 12. The CDR3 is CAWDCDRTGEEAFF. The CDR3 DNA reads as TGTGCCTGGGATTGTGACCGGACAGGGGAAGAAGCTTTCTTT.

The chain is built from TRBV27 and TRBJ1-1; D possibly corresponds to TRBD1 (5 bases). The V gene's germline CDR1 is MNHEY and CDR2 SMNVEV (reference sequence). The ends were cut back, 6 bases at V and 5 bases at J, with 19 bases in the middle. This CDR3 region has 15 residues. CDR3 bases: TGTGCCAGCAGAGGTACAAACGGGGAGGGGACTGAAGCTTTCTTT. This encodes CASRGTNGEGTEAFF.

The chain joins TRBV10-3 to TRBJ2-5; D tentatively reads TRBD1 or TRBD2 (5 bases each). Germline CDR1 and CDR2: ENHRY and SYGVKD. With 0 bases removed from V and 5 bases from J, the gap between germline ends came to 19 bases. The CDR3 spans 17 residues. The CDR3 DNA reads TGTGCCATCAGTGAGTCGGGGGTGTTCGGAAGTGGTGAGACCCAGTACTTC. Translating gives CAISESGVFGSGETQYF.

This clone was seen once. The genes are TRBV5-8 and TRBJ2-3; D ambiguous. Trimming removed 1 base from V and 0 bases from J, with 6 bases in between. The CDR3 has 14 residues. CDR1 is SGHTS, CDR2 YDEGEE, per germline. This chain's CDR3 is CASSLITSTDTQYF. The DNA for the CDR3 is TGTGCCAGCAGCTTGATAACTAGCACAGATACGCAGTATTTT.

The gene calls are TRBV28 and TRBJ2-2; D unresolved. V was trimmed by 8 bases and J by 0 bases, leaving 13 bases between them. The germline V gene encodes CDR1 MDHEN and CDR2 SYDVKM. The CDR3 consists of 15 residues. The CDR3: CASVKYLANTGELFF. CDR3 bases: TGTGCCAGCGTAAAGTATCTAGCGAACACCGGGGAGCTGTTTTTT.

V and J are TRBV5-1 and TRBJ2-7; no clear D. V lost 0 bases to trimming and J lost 5 bases, with 9 bases between them. This CDR3 comprises 13 residues. Germline values: CDR1 SGHRS, CDR2 YFSETQ. CDR3 nucleotide sequence: TGCGCCAGCAGCTTGGAAGCACAGCACGAGCAGTACTTC. It codes for CASSLEAQHEQYF.

The V call is TRBV6-5, the J call TRBJ1-2; 9 bases agree with TRBD1. CDR3 length: 14 residues. The junction had 5 bases not matched to a gene; V was cut back by 6 bases and J by 3 bases. Per the germline V gene, CDR1 is MNHEY and CDR2 is SVGAGI. Here the CDR3 reads CASRAQGADYGYTF. The CDR3 region has the DNA TGTGCCAGCAGAGCACAGGGGGCGGACTATGGCTACACCTTC.

The V and J genes are TRBV14 and TRBJ2-1; 7 positions match TRBD2. Germline lookup yields CDR1 SGHDN and CDR2 FVKESK. V lost 4 bases and J lost 6; bases outside the gene matches: 12. The CDR3 has 16 residues. The CDR3 nucleotides are TGTGCCAGCAGCCTTCCCCGTGGACTAGATCGCAATGAGCAGTTCTTC. It specifies CASSLPRGLDRNEQFF. Combining the CDR3 with reference TRBV14 and TRBJ2-1 gives the whole variable domain EAGVTQFPSHSVIEKGQTVTLRCDPISGHDNLYWYRRVMGKEIKFLLHFVKESKQDESGMPNNRFLAERTGGTYSTLKVQPAELEDSGVYFCASSLPRGLDRNEQFFGPGTRLTVL.

The chain couples TRBV7-6 to TRBJ1-3, with TRBD1 matching over 8 bases. J lost 3 bases, V lost 1 base, and 2 bases had no gene match. The CDR3 covers 15 residues. In germline, CDR1 is SGHVS, CDR2 FNYEAQ. CDR3 nucleotides: TGTGCCAGCAGCTTAGGGACAGGGCTTGGAAACACCATATATTTT. It translates to CASSLGTGLGNTIYF.

This chain uses TRBV10-3 with TRBJ2-2; 10 bases are shared with TRBD2. Germline CDR1 reads ENHRY; CDR2 reads SYGVKD. The V segment lost 6 bases and the J segment 7 bases; nucleotides outside the gene matches: 8. The CDR3 length is 15 residues. As DNA, the CDR3 is TGTGCCATCAGGGGTAGCGGGAGGAGGGACGGGGAGCTGTTTTTT. This sequence encodes CAIRGSGRRDGELFF.

This clone came up once. This chain links TRBV27 with TRBJ2-7, with 7 nucleotides matching TRBD1. The CDR3 runs to 13 residues. Trimming at V came to 5 bases and at J to 2 bases, leaving 3 bases not matched to a gene. Germline values: CDR1 MNHEY, CDR2 SMNVEV (reference sequence). The CDR3 loop is CASSRTGPYEQYF. Written as DNA, the CDR3 is TGTGCCAGCAGTCGGACAGGTCCCTACGAGCAGTACTTC.

About this clone itself: Other DNA sequences from this sample encode an identical CDR3 as well. J is TRBJ2-7 and V is TRBV27; 7 bases align to TRBD2. The CDR3 extends over 13 amino acids. The germline gives CDR1 MNHEY, CDR2 SMNVEV (reference sequence). The junction had 3 bases not matched to a gene; V was cut back by 6 bases and J by 1 base. The CDR3 here is CASSPRGSYEQYF. The CDR3, as DNA: TGTGCCAGCAGCCCGCGGGGGTCCTACGAGCAGTACTTC.